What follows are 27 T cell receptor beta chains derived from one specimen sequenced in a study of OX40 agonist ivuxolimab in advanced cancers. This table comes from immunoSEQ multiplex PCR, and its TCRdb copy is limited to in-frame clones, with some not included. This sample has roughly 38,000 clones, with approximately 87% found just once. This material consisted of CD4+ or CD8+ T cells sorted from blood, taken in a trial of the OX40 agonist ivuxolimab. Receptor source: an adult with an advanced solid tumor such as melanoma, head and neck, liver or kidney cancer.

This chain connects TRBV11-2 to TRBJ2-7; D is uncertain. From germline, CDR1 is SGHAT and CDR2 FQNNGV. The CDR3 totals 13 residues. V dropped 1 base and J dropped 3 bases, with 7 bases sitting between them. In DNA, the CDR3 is TGTGCCAGCAGCTTAGTTGTGGACTACGAGCAGTACTTC. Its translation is CASSLVVDYEQYF.

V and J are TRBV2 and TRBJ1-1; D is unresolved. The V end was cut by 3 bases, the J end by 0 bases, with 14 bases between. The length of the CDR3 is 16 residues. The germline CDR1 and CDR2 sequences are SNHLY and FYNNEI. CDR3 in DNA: TGTGCCAGCAGTGAGGATATTGGCAGGTTGAACACTGAAGCTTTCTTT. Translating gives CASSEDIGRLNTEAFF.

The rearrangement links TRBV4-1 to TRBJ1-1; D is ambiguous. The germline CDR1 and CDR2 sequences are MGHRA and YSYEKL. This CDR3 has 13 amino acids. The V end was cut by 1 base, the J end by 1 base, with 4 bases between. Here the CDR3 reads CASSQGKNTEAFF. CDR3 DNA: TGCGCCAGCAGCCAAGGAAAGAACACTGAAGCTTTCTTT.

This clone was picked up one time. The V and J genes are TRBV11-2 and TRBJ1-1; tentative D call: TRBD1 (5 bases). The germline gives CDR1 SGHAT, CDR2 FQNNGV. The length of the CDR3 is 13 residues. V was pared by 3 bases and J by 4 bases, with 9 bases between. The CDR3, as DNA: TGTGCCAGCAGCTTGGCAAGGGGCACTGAAGCTTTCTTT. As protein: CASSLARGTEAFF.

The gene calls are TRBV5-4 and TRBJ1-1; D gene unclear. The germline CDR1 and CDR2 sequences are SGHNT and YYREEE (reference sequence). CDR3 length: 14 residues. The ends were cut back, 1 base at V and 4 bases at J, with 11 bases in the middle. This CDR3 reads CASSLSTHGTEAFF. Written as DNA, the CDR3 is TGTGCCAGCAGCTTGTCGACCCATGGCACTGAAGCTTTCTTT.

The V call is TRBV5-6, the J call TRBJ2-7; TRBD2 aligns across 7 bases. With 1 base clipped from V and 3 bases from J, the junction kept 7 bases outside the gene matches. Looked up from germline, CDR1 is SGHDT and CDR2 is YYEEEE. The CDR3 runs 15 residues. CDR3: CASSLSFGTNYEQYF. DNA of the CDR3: TGTGCCAGCAGCTTGTCGTTTGGGACTAACTACGAGCAGTACTTC.

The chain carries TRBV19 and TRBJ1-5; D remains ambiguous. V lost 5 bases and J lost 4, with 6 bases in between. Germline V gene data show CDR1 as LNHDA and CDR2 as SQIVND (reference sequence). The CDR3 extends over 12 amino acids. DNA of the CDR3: TGTGCCAGTAGTCTGCGTAATCAGCCCCAGCATTTT. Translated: CASSLRNQPQHF.

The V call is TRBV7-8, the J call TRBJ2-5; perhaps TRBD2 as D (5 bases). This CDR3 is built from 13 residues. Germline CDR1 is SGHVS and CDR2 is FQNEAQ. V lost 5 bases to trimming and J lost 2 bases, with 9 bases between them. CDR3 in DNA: TGTGCCAGCAGCCCGGGCGGGCAAGAGACCCAGTACTTC. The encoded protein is CASSPGGQETQYF.

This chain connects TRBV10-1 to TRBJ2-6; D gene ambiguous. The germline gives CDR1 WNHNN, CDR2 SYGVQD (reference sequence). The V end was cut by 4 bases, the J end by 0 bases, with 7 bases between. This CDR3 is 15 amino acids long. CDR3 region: CASSAVGSGANVLTF. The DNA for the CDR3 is TGCGCCAGCAGTGCCGTCGGCTCTGGGGCCAACGTCCTGACTTTC.

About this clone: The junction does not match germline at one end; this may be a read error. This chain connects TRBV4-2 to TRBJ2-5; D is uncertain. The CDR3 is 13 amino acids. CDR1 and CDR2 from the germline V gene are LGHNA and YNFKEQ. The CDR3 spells CASSQELQGTQYF. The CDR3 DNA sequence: TGTGCCAGCAGCCAAGAATTACAAGGGACCCAGTACTTC.

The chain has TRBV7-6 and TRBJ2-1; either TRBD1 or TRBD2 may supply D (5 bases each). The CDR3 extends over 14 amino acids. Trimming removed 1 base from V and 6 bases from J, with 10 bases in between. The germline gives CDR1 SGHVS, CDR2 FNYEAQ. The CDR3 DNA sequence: TGTGCCAGCAGCTTAGGGACGGGACGCAATGAGCAGTTCTTC. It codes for CASSLGTGRNEQFF.

In DNA form, the CDR3 reads TGTGCCACAAGCGGGGGGCCCAGCACAGATACGCAGTATTTT. Translating it yields CATSGGPSTDTQYF. J is TRBJ2-3 and V is TRBV4-2; 9 bases fit TRBD2. Germline CDR1 LGHNA, CDR2 YNFKEQ. J was trimmed by 0 bases and V by 10 bases; bases with no gene match: 5. The CDR3 has 14 amino acids.

The CDR3 nucleotides read TGTGCCACCCACCGCAACGGCGGCGGGGAAGAGACCCAGTACTTC. It encodes CATHRNGGGEETQYF. V is TRBV9 and J is TRBJ2-5; maybe TRBD2 (6 bases). The CDR3 loop spans 15 amino acids. V shed 9 bases and J shed 3 bases, with 21 bases lying between them. The germline CDR1 and CDR2 sequences are SGDLS and YYNGEE. The full variable domain, its missing parts supplied by reference TRBV9 and TRBJ2-5, is DSGVTQTPKHLITATGQRVTLRCSPRSGDLSVYWYQQSLDQGLQFLIQYYNGEERAKGNILERFSAQQFPDLHSELNLSSLELGDSALYFCATHRNGGGEETQYFGPGTRLLVL.

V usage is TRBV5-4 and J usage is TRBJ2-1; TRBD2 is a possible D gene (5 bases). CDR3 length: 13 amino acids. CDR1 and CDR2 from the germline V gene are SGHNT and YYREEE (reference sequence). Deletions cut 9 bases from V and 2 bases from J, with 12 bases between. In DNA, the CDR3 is TGTGCCACAAATCAGGAGGCCTACAATGAGCAGTTCTTC. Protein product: CATNQEAYNEQFF.

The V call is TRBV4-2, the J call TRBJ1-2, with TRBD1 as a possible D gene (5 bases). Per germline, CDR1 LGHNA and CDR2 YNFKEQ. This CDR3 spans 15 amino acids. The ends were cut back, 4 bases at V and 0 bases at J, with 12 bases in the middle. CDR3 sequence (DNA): TGTGCCAGCAGCCCAAGTCGACAGACTAACTATGGCTACACCTTC. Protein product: CASSPSRQTNYGYTF.

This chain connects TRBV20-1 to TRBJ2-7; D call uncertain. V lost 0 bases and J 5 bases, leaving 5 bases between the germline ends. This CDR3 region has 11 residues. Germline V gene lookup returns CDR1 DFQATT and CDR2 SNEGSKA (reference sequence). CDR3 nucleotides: TGCAGTGCTAGAGATCCCCACGAGCAGTACTTC. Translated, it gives CSARDPHEQYF.

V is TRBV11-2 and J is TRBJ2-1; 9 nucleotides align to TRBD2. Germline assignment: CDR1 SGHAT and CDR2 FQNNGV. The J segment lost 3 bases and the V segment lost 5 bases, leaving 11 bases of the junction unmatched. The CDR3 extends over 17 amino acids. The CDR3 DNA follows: TGTGCCAGCAGCCCGAGACCCCAGCGGGGGGACTACAATGAGCAGTTCTTC. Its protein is CASSPRPQRGDYNEQFF.

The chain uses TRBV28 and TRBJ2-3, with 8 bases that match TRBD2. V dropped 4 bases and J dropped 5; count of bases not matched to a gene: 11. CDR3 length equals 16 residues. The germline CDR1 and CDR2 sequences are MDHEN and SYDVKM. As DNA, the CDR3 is TGTGCCAGCAGTTCCCCCTTAGCGGGAACTGTAGATACGCAGTATTTT. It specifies CASSSPLAGTVDTQYF.

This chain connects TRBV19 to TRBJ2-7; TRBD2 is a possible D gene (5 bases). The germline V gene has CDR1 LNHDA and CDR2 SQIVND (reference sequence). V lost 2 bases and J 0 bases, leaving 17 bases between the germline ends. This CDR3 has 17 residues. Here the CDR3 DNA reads TGTGCCAGTAGTATATCCGTTCGGGCGGGCAGCTCCTACGAGCAGTACTTC. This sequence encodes CASSISVRAGSSYEQYF.

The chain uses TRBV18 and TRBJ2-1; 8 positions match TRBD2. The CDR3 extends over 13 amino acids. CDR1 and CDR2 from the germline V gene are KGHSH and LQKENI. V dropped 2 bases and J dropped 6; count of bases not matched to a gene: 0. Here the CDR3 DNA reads TGTGCCAGCTCACCAACTAGCGGCAATGAGCAGTTCTTC. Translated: CASSPTSGNEQFF.

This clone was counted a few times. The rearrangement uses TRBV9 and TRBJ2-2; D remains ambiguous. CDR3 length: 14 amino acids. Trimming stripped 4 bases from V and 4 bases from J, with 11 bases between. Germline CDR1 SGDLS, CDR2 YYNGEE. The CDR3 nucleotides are TGTGCCAGCAGCCAATCACGAGGCACCGGGGAGCTGTTTTTT. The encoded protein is CASSQSRGTGELFF.

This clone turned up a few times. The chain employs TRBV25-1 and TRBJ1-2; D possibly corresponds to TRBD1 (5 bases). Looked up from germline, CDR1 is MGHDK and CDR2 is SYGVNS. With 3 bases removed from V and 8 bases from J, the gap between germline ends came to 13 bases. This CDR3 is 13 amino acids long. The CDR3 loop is CASSDRGGYGYTF. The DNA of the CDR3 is TGTGCCAGCAGTGATAGGGGCGGCTACGGCTACACCTTC.

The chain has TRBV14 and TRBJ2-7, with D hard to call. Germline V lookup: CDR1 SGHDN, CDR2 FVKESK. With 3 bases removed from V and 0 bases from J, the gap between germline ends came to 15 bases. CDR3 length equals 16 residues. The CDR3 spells CASSHWTVPVSYEQYF. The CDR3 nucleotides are TGTGCCAGCAGCCATTGGACGGTTCCTGTCTCCTACGAGCAGTACTTC.

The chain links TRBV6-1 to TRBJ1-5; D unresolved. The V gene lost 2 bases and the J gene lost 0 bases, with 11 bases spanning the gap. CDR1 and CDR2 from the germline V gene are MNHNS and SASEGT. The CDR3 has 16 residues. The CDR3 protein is CASSERADDSNQPQHF. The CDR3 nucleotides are TGTGCCAGCAGTGAAAGGGCGGACGATAGCAATCAGCCCCAGCATTTT.

The CDR3: CASSDSPTKCSYEQYF. The DNA for the CDR3 is TGTGCCAGCAGTGACTCCCCCACGAAGTGCTCCTACGAGCAGTACTTC. The rearrangement links TRBV6-4 to TRBJ2-7, with D uncertain. The CDR3 contains 16 residues. Looked up from germline, CDR1 is MRHNA and CDR2 is SNTAGT. Trimming removed 0 bases at V and 0 bases at J, with 12 bases between.

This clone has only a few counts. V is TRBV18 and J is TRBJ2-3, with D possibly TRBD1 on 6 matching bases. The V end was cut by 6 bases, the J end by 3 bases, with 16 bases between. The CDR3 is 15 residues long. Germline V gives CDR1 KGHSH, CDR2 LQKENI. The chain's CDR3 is CASSSGTPTTDTQYF. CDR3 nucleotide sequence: TGTGCCAGCTCCTCCGGGACACCAACAACAGATACGCAGTATTTT.

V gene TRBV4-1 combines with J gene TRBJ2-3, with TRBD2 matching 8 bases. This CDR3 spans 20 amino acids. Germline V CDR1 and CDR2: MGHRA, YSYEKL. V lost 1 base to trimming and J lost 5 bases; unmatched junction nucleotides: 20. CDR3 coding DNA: TGCGCCAGCAGCCAAGGAATCCAGCGGGGGCCACTAGCACGGGGAGATACGCAGTATTTT. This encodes CASSQGIQRGPLARGDTQYF.